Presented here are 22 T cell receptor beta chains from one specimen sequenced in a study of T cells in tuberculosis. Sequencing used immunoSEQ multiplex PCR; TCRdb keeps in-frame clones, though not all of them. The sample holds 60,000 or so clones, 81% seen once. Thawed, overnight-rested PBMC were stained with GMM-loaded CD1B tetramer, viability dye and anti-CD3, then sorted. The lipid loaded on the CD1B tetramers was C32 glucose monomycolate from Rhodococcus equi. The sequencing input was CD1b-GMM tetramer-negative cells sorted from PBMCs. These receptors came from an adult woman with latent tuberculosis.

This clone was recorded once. Here the CDR3 DNA reads TGTGCCAGCAGCTCCGGACAGGGGAGAGTTAACTATGGCTACACCTTC. The encoded protein is CASSSGQGRVNYGYTF. The J gene is TRBJ1-2, the V gene TRBV11-3; 9 bases map to TRBD1. Germline V CDR1 and CDR2: SGHNT, YENEEA. CDR3 size: 16 residues. V shed 4 bases, J shed 1 base, and the junction held 7 bases outside the gene matches.

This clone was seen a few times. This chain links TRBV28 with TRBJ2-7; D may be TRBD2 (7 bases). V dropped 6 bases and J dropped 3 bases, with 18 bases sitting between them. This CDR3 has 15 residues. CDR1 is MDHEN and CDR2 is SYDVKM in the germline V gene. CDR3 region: CASSLSRGAGYEQYF. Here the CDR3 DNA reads TGTGCCAGCAGCTTAAGCCGGGGGGCTGGCTACGAGCAGTACTTC.

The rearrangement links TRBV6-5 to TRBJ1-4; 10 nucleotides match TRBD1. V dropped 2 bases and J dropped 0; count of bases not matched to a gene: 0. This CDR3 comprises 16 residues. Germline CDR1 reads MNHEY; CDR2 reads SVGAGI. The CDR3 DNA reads TGTGCCAGCAGTTACGGGACAGGGGCAACTAATGAAAAACTGTTTTTT. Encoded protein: CASSYGTGATNEKLFF.

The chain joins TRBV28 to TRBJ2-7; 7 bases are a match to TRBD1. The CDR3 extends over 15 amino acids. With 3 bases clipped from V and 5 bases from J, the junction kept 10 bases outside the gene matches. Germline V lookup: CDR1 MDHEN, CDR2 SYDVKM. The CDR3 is CASSFLGEGAHEQYF. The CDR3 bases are TGTGCCAGCAGTTTTTTAGGCGAGGGGGCGCACGAGCAGTACTTC.

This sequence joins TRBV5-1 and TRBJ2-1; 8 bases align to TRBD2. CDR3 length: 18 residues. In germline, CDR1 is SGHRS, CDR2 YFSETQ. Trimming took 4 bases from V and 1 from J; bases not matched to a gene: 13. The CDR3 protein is CASSPGGIRQGSYNEQFF. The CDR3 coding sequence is TGCGCCAGCAGCCCGGGGGGGATACGACAAGGTTCCTACAATGAGCAGTTCTTC.

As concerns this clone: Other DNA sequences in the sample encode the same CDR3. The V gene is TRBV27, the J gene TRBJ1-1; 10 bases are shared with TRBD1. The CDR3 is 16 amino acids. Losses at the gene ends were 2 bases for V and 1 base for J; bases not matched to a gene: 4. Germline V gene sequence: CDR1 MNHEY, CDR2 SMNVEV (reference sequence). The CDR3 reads CASSLGGQGKNTEAFF. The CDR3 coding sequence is TGTGCCAGCAGTTTAGGGGGACAGGGGAAGAACACTGAAGCTTTCTTT.

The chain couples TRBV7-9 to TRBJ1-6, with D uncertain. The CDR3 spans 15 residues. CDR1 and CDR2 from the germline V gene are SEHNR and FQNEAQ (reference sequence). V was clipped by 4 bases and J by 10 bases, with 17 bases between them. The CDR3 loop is CASSSQEVRKSPLHF. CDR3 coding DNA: TGTGCCAGCAGCTCGCAGGAAGTTAGGAAATCACCCCTCCACTTT.

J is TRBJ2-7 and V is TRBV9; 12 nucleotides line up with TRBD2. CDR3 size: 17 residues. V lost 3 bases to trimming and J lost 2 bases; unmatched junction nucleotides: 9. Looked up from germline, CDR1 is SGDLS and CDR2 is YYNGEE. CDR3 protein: CASSAGALAGGTYEQYF. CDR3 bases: TGTGCCAGCAGCGCGGGGGCCCTAGCGGGAGGGACCTACGAGCAGTACTTC.

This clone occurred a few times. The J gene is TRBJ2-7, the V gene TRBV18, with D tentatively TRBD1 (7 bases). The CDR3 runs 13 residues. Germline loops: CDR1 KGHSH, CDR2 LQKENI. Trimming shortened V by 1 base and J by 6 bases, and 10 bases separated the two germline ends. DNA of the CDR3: TGTGCCAGCTCACCACGCGGGACAGCCGAGCAGTACTTC. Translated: CASSPRGTAEQYF. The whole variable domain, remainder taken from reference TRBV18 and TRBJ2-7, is NAGVMQNPRHLVRRRGQEARLRCSPMKGHSHVYWYRQLPEEGLKFMVYLQKENIIDESGMPKERFSAEFPKEGPSILRIQQVVRGDSAAYFCASSPRGTAEQYFGPGTRLTVT.

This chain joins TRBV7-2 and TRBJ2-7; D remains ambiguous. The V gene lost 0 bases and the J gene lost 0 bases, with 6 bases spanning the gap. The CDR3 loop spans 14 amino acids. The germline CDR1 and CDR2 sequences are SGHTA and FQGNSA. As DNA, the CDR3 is TGTGCCAGCAGCTTAGCATTAAACTCCTACGAGCAGTACTTC. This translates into CASSLALNSYEQYF.

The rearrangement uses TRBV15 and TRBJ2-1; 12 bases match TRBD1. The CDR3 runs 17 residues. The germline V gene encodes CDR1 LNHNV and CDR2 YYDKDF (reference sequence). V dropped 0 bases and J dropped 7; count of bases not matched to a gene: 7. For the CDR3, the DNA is TGTGCCACCAGCAGAGATGGGGGACAGGGGGCGAGGAATGAGCAGTTCTTC. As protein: CATSRDGGQGARNEQFF.

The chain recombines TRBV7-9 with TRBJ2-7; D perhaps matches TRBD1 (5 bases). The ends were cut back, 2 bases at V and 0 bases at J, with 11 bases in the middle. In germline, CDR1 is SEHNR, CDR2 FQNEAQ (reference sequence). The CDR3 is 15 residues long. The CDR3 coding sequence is TGTGCCAGCAGCTTACCAGGGTCCCACTCCTACGAGCAGTACTTC. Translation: CASSLPGSHSYEQYF.

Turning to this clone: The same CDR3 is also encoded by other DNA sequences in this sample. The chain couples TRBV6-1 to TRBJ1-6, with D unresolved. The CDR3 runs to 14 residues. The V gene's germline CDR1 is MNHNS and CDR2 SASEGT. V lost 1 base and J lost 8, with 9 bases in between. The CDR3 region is CASSEGPGDSPLHF. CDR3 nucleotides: TGTGCCAGCAGTGAAGGGCCCGGAGATTCACCCCTCCACTTT.

This chain's CDR3 is CASRQGLRFDGYTF. CDR3 coding DNA: TGTGCCAGTAGGCAGGGCCTTAGGTTTGATGGCTACACCTTC. The V gene is TRBV19, the J gene TRBJ1-2; weak D call: TRBD1 (5 bases). Germline CDR1 reads LNHDA; CDR2 reads SQIVND (reference sequence). The CDR3 has 14 amino acids. Deletions cut 6 bases from V and 6 bases from J, with 17 bases between.

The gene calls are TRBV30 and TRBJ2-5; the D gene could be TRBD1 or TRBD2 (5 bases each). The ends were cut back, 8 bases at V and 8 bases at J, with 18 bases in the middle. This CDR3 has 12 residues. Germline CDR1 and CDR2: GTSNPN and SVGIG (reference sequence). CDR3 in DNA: TGTGCCGGGACGACTGAGATCCGTACCCAGTACTTC. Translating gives CAGTTEIRTQYF.

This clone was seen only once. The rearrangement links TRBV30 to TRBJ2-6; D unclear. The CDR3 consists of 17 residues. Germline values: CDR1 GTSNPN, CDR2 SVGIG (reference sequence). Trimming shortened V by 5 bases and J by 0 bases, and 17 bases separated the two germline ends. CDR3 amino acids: CAWRRSGLGSGANVLTF. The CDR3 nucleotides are TGTGCCTGGCGCCGTAGTGGGCTTGGCTCTGGGGCCAACGTCCTGACTTTC.

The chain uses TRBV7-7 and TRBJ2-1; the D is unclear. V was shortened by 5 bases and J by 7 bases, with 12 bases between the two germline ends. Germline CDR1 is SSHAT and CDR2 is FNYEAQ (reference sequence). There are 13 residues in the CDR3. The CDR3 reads CASSRKIGNEQFF. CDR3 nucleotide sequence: TGTGCCAGCAGCAGAAAGATCGGTAATGAGCAGTTCTTC. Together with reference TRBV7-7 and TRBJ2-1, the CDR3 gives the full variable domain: GAGVSQSPRYKVTKRGQDVTLRCDPISSHATLYWYQQALGQGPEFLTYFNYEAQPDKSGLPSDRFSAERPEGSISTLTIQRTEQRDSAMYRCASSRKIGNEQFFGPGTRLTVL.

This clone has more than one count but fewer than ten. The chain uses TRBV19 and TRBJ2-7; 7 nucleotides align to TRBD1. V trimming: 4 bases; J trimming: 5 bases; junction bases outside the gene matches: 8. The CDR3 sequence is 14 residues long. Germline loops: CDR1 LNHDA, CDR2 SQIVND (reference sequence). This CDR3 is CASSNRQGNDEQYF. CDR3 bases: TGTGCCAGTAGTAATAGACAGGGTAACGACGAGCAGTACTTC.

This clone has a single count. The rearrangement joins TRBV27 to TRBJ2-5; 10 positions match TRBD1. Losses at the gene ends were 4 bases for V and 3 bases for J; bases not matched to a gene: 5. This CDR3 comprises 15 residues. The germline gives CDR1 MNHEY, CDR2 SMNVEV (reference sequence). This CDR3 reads CASSSWTGGEETQYF. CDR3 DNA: TGTGCCAGCAGTTCGTGGACAGGGGGTGAAGAGACCCAGTACTTC.

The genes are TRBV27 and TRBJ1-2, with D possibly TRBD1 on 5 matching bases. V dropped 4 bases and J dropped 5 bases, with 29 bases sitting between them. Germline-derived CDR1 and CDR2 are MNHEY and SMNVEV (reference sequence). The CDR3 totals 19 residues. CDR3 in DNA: TGTGCCAGCAGTTCCCGTTTCCGGGGGAGATTGGAGAACGGTTATGGCTACACCTTC. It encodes CASSSRFRGRLENGYGYTF.

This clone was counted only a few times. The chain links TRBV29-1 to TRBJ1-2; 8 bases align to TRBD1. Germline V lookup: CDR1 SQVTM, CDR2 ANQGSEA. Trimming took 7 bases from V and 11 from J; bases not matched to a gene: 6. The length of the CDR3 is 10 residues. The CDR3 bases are TGCAGCGCGACAGGGGAGCCTTACACCTTC. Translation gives CSATGEPYTF.

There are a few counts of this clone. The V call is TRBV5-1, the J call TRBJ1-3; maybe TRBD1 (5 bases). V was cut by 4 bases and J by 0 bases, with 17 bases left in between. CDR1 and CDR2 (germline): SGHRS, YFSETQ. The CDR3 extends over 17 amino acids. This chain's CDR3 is CASSPVLGQGSGNTIYF. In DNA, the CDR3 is TGCGCCAGCAGCCCGGTACTGGGTCAGGGCTCTGGAAACACCATATATTTT.